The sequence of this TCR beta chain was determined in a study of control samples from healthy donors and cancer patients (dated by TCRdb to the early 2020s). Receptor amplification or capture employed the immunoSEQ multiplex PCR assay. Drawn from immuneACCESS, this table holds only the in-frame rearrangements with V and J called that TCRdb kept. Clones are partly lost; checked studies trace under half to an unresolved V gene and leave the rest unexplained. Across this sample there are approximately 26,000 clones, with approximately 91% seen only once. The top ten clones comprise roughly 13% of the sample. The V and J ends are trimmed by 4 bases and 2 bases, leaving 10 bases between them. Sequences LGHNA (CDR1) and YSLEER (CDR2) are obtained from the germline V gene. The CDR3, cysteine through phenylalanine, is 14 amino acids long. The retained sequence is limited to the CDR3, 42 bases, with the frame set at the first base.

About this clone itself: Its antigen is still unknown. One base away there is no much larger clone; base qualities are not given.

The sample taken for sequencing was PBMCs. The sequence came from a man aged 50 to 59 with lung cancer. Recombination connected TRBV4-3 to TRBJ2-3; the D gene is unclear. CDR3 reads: CASSRFAYTDTQYF. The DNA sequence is TGCGCCAGCAGCCGCTTCGCTTACACAGATACGCAGTATTTT.